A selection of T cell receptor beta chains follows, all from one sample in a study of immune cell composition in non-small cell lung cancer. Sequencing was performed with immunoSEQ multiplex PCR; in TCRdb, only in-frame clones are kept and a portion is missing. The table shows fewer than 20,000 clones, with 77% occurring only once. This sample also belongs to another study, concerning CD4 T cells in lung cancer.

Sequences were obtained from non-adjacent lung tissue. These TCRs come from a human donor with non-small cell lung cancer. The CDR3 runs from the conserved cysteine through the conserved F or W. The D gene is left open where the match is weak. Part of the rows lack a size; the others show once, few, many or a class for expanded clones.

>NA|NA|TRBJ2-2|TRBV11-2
CASSLFPEGPYTGELFF
TGTGCCAGCAGCTTATTCCCGGAAGGGCCCTACACCGGGGAGCTGTTTTTT
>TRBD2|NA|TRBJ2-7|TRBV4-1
CASSHTGGEQYF
TGCGCCAGCAGCCACACCGGGGGGGAGCAGTACTTC
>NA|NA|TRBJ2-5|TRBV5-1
CASSLGGIGETQYF
TGCGCCAGCAGCTTGGGAGGGATTGGAGAGACCCAGTACTTC
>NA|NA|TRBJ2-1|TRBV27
CASSSTVFTYNEQFF
TGTGCCAGCAGTTCAACGGTATTCACCTACAATGAGCAGTTCTTC
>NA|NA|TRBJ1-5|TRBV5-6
CASSLALGRDNQPQHF
TGTGCCAGCAGCTTGGCCTTAGGGCGGGACAATCAGCCCCAGCATTTT
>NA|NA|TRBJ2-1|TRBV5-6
CASSFQVGDNEQFF
TGTGCCAGCAGCTTTCAGGTAGGGGACAATGAGCAGTTCTTC
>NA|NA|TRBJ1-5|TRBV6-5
CASRRFGDSNQPQHF
TGTGCCAGCCGACGGTTCGGGGATAGCAATCAGCCCCAGCATTTT
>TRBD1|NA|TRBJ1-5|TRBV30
CAWSWTGSGNQPQHF
TGTGCCTGGAGTTGGACAGGGAGTGGCAATCAGCCCCAGCATTTT
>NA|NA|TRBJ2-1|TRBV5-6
CASSLEQETEQFF
TGTGCCAGCAGCTTAGAACAGGAGACAGAGCAGTTCTTC
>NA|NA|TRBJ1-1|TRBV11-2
CASSLLGGTEAFF
TGTGCCAGCAGCTTATTGGGGGGCACTGAAGCTTTCTTT
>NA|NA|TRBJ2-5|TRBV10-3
CAIASSAQYQETQYF
TGTGCCATCGCATCTAGCGCCCAGTACCAAGAGACCCAGTACTTC
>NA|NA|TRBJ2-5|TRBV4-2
CASSQDLGQNNQETQYF
TGTGCCAGCAGCCAAGATTTGGGGCAGAACAACCAAGAGACCCAGTACTTC
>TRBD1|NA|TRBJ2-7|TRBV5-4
CASSSTQGAREQYF
TGTGCCAGCAGCTCGACGCAGGGGGCACGAGAGCAGTACTTC
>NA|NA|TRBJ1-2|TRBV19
CASNPNGAGPYGYTF
TGTGCCAGTAACCCTAATGGGGCAGGGCCCTATGGCTACACCTTC
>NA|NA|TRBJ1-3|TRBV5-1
CASSLDSLGNTIYF
TGCGCCAGCAGCTTGGACAGTCTGGGAAACACCATATATTTT
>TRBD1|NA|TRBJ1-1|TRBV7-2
CASSPNRQGWGAFF
TGTGCCAGCAGCCCAAATCGACAGGGTTGGGGAGCTTTCTTT
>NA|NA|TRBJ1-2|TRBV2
CASSEQANYGYTF
TGTGCCAGCAGTGAACAGGCCAACTATGGCTACACCTTC
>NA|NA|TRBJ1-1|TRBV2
CASSIQGYTEAFF
TGTGCCAGCAGTATCCAGGGTTACACTGAAGCTTTCTTT
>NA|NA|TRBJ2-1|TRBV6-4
CASSLDATFTYNEQFF
TGTGCCAGCAGCCTGGATGCTACGTTTACCTACAATGAGCAGTTCTTC
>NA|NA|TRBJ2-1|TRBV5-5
CASSLEQETEQFF
TGTGCCAGCAGCTTAGAACAGGAGACAGAGCAGTTCTTC
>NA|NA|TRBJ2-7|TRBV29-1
CSVERGYEQYF
TGCAGCGTTGAGAGGGGCTACGAGCAGTACTTC
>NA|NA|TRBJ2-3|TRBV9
CASSVGGAHTDTQYF
TGTGCCAGCAGCGTAGGAGGGGCACACACAGATACGCAGTATTTT
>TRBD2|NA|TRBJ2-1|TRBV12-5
CASGSAGLTYNEQFF
TGTGCTAGTGGTTCCGCGGGACTAACTTACAATGAGCAGTTCTTC
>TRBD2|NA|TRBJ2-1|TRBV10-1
CATSVGGGRGEQFF
TGCGCCACCTCCGTCGGGGGGGGGCGCGGTGAGCAGTTCTTC
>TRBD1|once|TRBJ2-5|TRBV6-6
CASSQQGIAIQETQYF
TGTGCCAGCAGTCAACAGGGGATCGCCATTCAAGAGACCCAGTACTTC
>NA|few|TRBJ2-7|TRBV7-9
CASSLNPLSEQYF
TGTGCCAGCAGCTTAAACCCGCTGTCCGAGCAGTACTTC
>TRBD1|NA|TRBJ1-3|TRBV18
CASSPGQGENTIYF
TGTGCCAGCTCACCAGGACAGGGCGAAAACACCATATATTTT
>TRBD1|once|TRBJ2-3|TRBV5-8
CASSLDRGGASTDTQYF
TGTGCCAGCAGCTTGGACAGGGGTGGGGCTAGCACAGATACGCAGTATTTT
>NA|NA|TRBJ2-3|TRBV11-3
CASSLEWGGGGDTQYF
TGTGCCAGCAGCTTAGAATGGGGAGGGGGAGGAGATACGCAGTATTTT
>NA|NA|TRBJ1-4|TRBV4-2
CASSHRGPATNEKLFF
TGTGCCAGCAGCCACCGCGGGCCTGCAACTAATGAAAAACTGTTTTTT
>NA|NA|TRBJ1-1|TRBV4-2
CASSPQGFNTEAFF
TGTGCCAGCAGCCCGCAGGGGTTTAACACTGAAGCTTTCTTT
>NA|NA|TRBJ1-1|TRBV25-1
CASSGREAFF
TGTGCCAGCAGTGGCAGGGAAGCTTTCTTT
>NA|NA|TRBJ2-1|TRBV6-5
CASSPTGNEQFF
TGTGCCAGCAGCCCAACGGGCAATGAGCAGTTCTTC
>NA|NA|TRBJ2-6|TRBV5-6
CASSFVSGANVLTF
TGTGCCAGCAGCTTCGTATCTGGGGCCAACGTCCTGACTTTC
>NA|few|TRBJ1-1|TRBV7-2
CASSSPRAEAFF
TGTGCCAGCAGCTCCCCGAGGGCAGAAGCTTTCTTT
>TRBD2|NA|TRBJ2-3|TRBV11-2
CASSLVRGGTTDTQYF
TGTGCCAGCAGCTTAGTGCGGGGGGGGACCACAGATACGCAGTATTTT
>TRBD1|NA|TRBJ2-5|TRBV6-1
CASSRRDSWETQYF
TGTGCCAGCAGCCGACGGGACAGTTGGGAGACCCAGTACTTC
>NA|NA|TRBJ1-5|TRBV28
CASSLPGAWYSNQPQHF
TGTGCCAGCAGTTTACCGGGGGCGTGGTATAGCAATCAGCCCCAGCATTTT
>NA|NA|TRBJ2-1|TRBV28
CASSSSGTRTYNEQFF
TGTGCCAGCAGTTCTTCTGGGACAAGAACCTACAATGAGCAGTTCTTC
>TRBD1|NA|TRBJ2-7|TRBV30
CAWSRDRGQGQYF
TGTGCCTGGAGCCGGGACAGGGGGCAAGGGCAGTACTTC
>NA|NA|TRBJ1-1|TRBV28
CASSSTANTEAFF
TGTGCCAGCAGTTCGACAGCGAACACTGAAGCTTTCTTT
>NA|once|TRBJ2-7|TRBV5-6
CASSPKDEGYEQYF
TGTGCCAGCAGCCCCAAGGACGAAGGATACGAGCAGTACTTC